The 31 T cell receptor beta chains below were found in one sample sequenced in a study of T cells in localized non-small cell lung cancer. TCRdb's copy holds only in-frame clones and misses some; the assay was immunoSEQ multiplex PCR. The sample has thousands of clones, around 21% seen once; the top ten hold around 6.1%. This material consisted of lung tumor tissue, taken before any cancer treatment. These receptors were collected from a man aged 35-69 years with stage II lung adenocarcinoma.

The chain combines TRBV11-3 with TRBJ2-5; 8 bases line up with TRBD1. Germline loops: CDR1 SGHNT, CDR2 YENEEA. Trimming at V came to 1 base and at J to 4 bases, leaving 11 bases not matched to a gene. CDR3 length: 17 amino acids. In nucleotides, the CDR3 is TGTGCCAGCAGCTTAGTTCGAGGGACAGGTGTCGGAGAGACCCAGTACTTC. This sequence encodes CASSLVRGTGVGETQYF. Full variable domain (remainder filled in from reference TRBV11-3 and TRBJ2-5): EAGVVQSPRYKIIEKKQPVAFWCNPISGHNTLYWYLQNLGQGPELLIRYENEEAVDDSQLPKDRFSAERLKGVDSTLKIQPAELGDSAVYLCASSLVRGTGVGETQYFGPGTRLLVL.

The gene calls are TRBV18 and TRBJ1-1, with D possibly TRBD1 on 5 matching bases. Trimming left V 2 bases short and J 4 bases short, with 17 bases between. The germline gives CDR1 KGHSH, CDR2 LQKENI. The CDR3 consists of 16 residues. CDR3 region: CASSPTRVLVATEAFF. Here the CDR3 DNA reads TGTGCCAGCTCACCAACCAGGGTCCTTGTAGCCACTGAAGCTTTCTTT.

This clone turned up a few times. The V call is TRBV19, the J call TRBJ2-2; maybe TRBD2 (5 bases). The CDR3 covers 13 residues. CDR1 and CDR2 (germline): LNHDA, SQIVND (reference sequence). With 7 bases removed from V and 5 bases from J, the gap between germline ends came to 11 bases. The CDR3 DNA follows: TGTGCCAGTACCCCTAGGAGGACCGGGGAGCTGTTTTTT. Encoded protein: CASTPRRTGELFF.

The chain links TRBV5-1 to TRBJ1-2, with TRBD1 identical over 8 bases. V trimming: 6 bases; J trimming: 3 bases; junction bases outside the gene matches: 7. CDR1 SGHRS and CDR2 YFSETQ come from the germline V gene. This CDR3 is 14 amino acids long. The CDR3 protein is CASTSGQGDYGYTF. The CDR3 nucleotides read TGCGCCAGCACTTCTGGACAGGGCGACTATGGCTACACCTTC.

The chain carries TRBV9 and TRBJ1-2; 8 positions agree with TRBD1. Looked up from germline, CDR1 is SGDLS and CDR2 is YYNGEE. Trimming cost V 4 bases and J 6 bases; bases outside gene matches: 11. The CDR3 runs 15 residues. The chain's CDR3 is CASSPRTGNPHGYTF. The CDR3, as DNA: TGTGCCAGCAGCCCTAGGACAGGGAATCCGCATGGCTACACCTTC.

Sample share makes this clone medium-sized (0.01 to 0.1%). This sequence joins TRBV11-3 and TRBJ1-5, with D unclear. The CDR3 covers 14 residues. V was trimmed by 5 bases and J by 9 bases, leaving 17 bases between them. Germline V gene sequence: CDR1 SGHNT, CDR2 YENEEA. CDR3 in amino acids: CASSAWESIGPQHF. CDR3 bases: TGTGCCAGCAGCGCCTGGGAGAGCATTGGGCCCCAGCATTTT.

A few counts support this clone. The chain couples TRBV6-8 to TRBJ1-5; a weak D match, TRBD1 (6 bases). Trimming took off 5 bases at V and 2 bases at J, with 7 bases between the two ends. Germline V CDR1 and CDR2: MNHGY, SAAAGT. This CDR3 contains 13 residues. The CDR3 DNA follows: TGTGCCAGCAGTGCAGGGGGCAATCAGCCCCAGCATTTT. This gives the protein CASSAGGNQPQHF.

The genes are TRBV5-1 and TRBJ1-1, with TRBD1 matching over 10 bases. This CDR3 is built from 16 residues. Germline CDR1 SGHRS, CDR2 YFSETQ. After removal of 0 bases from V and 1 base from J, the junction contained 3 bases not matched to a gene. The CDR3 here is CASSLGDRGQNTEAFF. The CDR3, as DNA: TGCGCCAGCAGCTTGGGTGACAGGGGGCAGAACACTGAAGCTTTCTTT.

CDR3 in DNA: TGTGCCAGCAGCCCCGGACTAGAAGGGGCAGATACGCAGTATTTT. It is translated as CASSPGLEGADTQYF. The V call is TRBV11-3, the J call TRBJ2-3; TRBD2 agrees at 7 bases. The V gene's germline CDR1 is SGHNT and CDR2 YENEEA. Trimming at V came to 5 bases and at J to 4 bases, leaving 9 bases not matched to a gene. The CDR3 contains 15 residues. Based on the CDR3 plus reference TRBV11-3 and TRBJ2-3, the full variable domain is EAGVVQSPRYKIIEKKQPVAFWCNPISGHNTLYWYLQNLGQGPELLIRYENEEAVDDSQLPKDRFSAERLKGVDSTLKIQPAELGDSAVYLCASSPGLEGADTQYFGPGTRLTVL.

Written as DNA, the CDR3 is TGTGCCAGCAGTGAAGAACGGTACGACTACACCTTC. Translating gives CASSEERYDYTF. The chain recombines TRBV6-1 with TRBJ1-2; no firm D call. The V end was cut by 1 base, the J end by 10 bases, with 10 bases between. Germline loops: CDR1 MNHNS, CDR2 SASEGT. This CDR3 contains 12 residues.

The V gene is TRBV2, the J gene TRBJ1-2, with 7 bases aligning to TRBD1. J lost 4 bases, V lost 7 bases, and 6 bases had no gene match. The CDR3 totals 13 residues. CDR1 SNHLY and CDR2 FYNNEI come from the germline V gene. CDR3 DNA: TGTGCCAGCACCCGGGACAGAGCCTATGGCTACACCTTC. Translation gives CASTRDRAYGYTF. Supplemented by reference TRBV2 and TRBJ1-2, the full variable domain reads EPEVTQTPSHQVTQMGQEVILRCVPISNHLYFYWYRQILGQKVEFLVSFYNNEISEKSEIFDDQFSVERPDGSNFTLKIRSTKLEDSAMYFCASTRDRAYGYTFGSGTRLTVV.

This sequence joins TRBV19 and TRBJ2-2; D is tentatively TRBD1 or TRBD2 (6 bases each). V was clipped by 10 bases and J by 4 bases, with 10 bases between them. CDR3 length: 12 residues. Germline V gene sequence: CDR1 LNHDA, CDR2 SQIVND (reference sequence). CDR3 amino acids: CATEGGTGELFF. The CDR3 DNA is TGTGCCACCGAGGGGGGCACCGGGGAGCTGTTTTTT.

By proportion, this clone is medium-sized. This rearrangement joins TRBV7-2 to TRBJ1-4; a weak D match, TRBD1 (6 bases). Germline V CDR1 and CDR2: SGHTA, FQGNSA. Trimming took 10 bases from V and 4 from J, leaving 13 bases between them. The length of the CDR3 is 13 residues. CDR3 amino acids: CATQGQINEKLFF. CDR3 DNA: TGTGCCACCCAGGGACAAATTAATGAAAAACTGTTTTTT.

This chain uses TRBV7-2 with TRBJ1-1, with unresolved D. Trimming pared 5 bases from V and 1 base from J, leaving 8 bases between. The V gene's germline CDR1 is SGHTA and CDR2 FQGNSA. The CDR3 totals 13 residues. Here the CDR3 DNA reads TGTGCCAGCAGCCAGTCGGGGAACACTGAAGCTTTCTTT. This translates into CASSQSGNTEAFF.

The chain employs TRBV5-1 and TRBJ2-1, with D perhaps matching TRBD1 (6 bases). CDR1 and CDR2 from the germline V gene are SGHRS and YFSETQ. With 4 bases removed from V and 10 bases from J, the gap between germline ends came to 18 bases. The CDR3 is made up of 14 amino acids. The CDR3 is CASSPTLSGQEQFF. DNA for the CDR3: TGCGCCAGCAGCCCAACACTCTCTGGACAGGAGCAGTTCTTC. Combining the CDR3 with reference TRBV5-1 and TRBJ2-1 gives the whole variable domain KAGVTQTPRYLIKTRGQQVTLSCSPISGHRSVSWYQQTPGQGLQFLFEYFSETQRNKGNFPGRFSGRQFSNSRSEMNVSTLELGDSALYLCASSPTLSGQEQFFGPGTRLTVL.

This clone was recorded a few times. The rearrangement uses TRBV19 and TRBJ1-5; D gene ambiguous. V lost 3 bases, J lost 6 bases, and 9 bases lay in between. Germline CDR1 is LNHDA and CDR2 is SQIVND (reference sequence). The CDR3 loop spans 13 amino acids. CDR3 in amino acids: CASSIPLAQPQHF. The CDR3 DNA sequence: TGTGCCAGTAGTATCCCCTTAGCTCAGCCCCAGCATTTT.

This clone turned up a few times. The rearrangement links TRBV2 to TRBJ1-5; D not certain. The ends were cut back, 5 bases at V and 4 bases at J, with 12 bases in the middle. CDR1 SNHLY and CDR2 FYNNEI come from the germline V gene. This CDR3 spans 14 amino acids. CDR3 residues: CASSTTVLNQPQHF. In nucleotides, the CDR3 is TGTGCCAGCAGTACTACAGTCTTAAATCAGCCCCAGCATTTT.

This chain uses TRBV21-1 with TRBJ2-2; the table's D gene call, TRBD1, was not cross checked with the DNA. TRBV21-1 is designated a pseudogene. The CDR3 covers 14 residues. The CDR3 DNA reads TGTGCCAGCATTAAACAGGGGAACACCGGGGAGCTGTTTTTT. It is translated as CASIKQGNTGELFF.

The chain employs TRBV7-5 and TRBJ1-5; TRBD1 is the table's D call and was not checked against the DNA. TRBV7-5 is a recognized pseudogene. CDR3 length: 15 residues. The CDR3 is CASSPWTGVNQPQHF. The CDR3 coding sequence is TGTGCCAGCAGCCCTTGGACAGGGGTAAATCAGCCCCAGCATTTT.

This clone is categorized as medium-sized. The gene calls are TRBV7-8 and TRBJ2-7; TRBD2 matches 9 bases. With V trimmed by 8 bases and J by 3 bases, 5 bases remained unmatched. The CDR3 contains 13 residues. Germline CDR1 and CDR2: SGHVS and FQNEAQ. CDR3 in DNA: TGTGCCAGCCGGGGGCGGGGGGGCTACGAGCAGTACTTC. Amino acid sequence: CASRGRGGYEQYF.

This clone was detected only a few times. The V call is TRBV11-3, the J call TRBJ2-5; 7 nucleotides agree with TRBD1. The CDR3 sequence is 14 residues long. Germline lookup yields CDR1 SGHNT and CDR2 YENEEA. Unmatched junction bases numbered 6, after V lost 5 bases and J lost 3 bases. CDR3 nucleotides: TGTGCCAGCAGCGTCCCAGGGGGTAAAGAGACCCAGTACTTC. It is translated as CASSVPGGKETQYF.

This chain connects TRBV7-1 to TRBJ2-5; D gene uncertain. TRBV7-1 carries the ORF label, with uncertain function. V was shortened by 4 bases and J by 4 bases, with 10 bases between the two germline ends. The CDR3 sequence is 13 residues long. CDR3 residues: CASSLQGLETQYF. CDR3 DNA sequence: TGTGCCAGCAGCTTACAAGGGTTAGAGACCCAGTACTTC.

J is TRBJ2-1 and V is TRBV12-5, with 9 nucleotides matching TRBD2. Trimming cost V 6 bases and J 8 bases; bases outside gene matches: 14. The CDR3 spans 16 residues. Germline assignment: CDR1 LGHNT and CDR2 FRNRAP. CDR3 bases: TGTGCTAGTGGCCTTAATAGCGGGAGTTTCGGAGATGAGCAGTTCTTC. The encoded protein is CASGLNSGSFGDEQFF.

The CDR3 region is CASRGGAGAGGLTGELFF. The DNA for the CDR3 is TGTGCCAGCAGAGGGGGCGCGGGAGCGGGAGGGCTTACCGGGGAGCTGTTTTTT. This rearrangement joins TRBV28 to TRBJ2-2; TRBD2 aligns across 10 bases. This CDR3 is built from 18 residues. With V trimmed by 6 bases and J by 5 bases, 15 bases remained unmatched. The germline V gene encodes CDR1 MDHEN and CDR2 SYDVKM.

This chain links TRBV6-8 with TRBJ1-6; the match to TRBD1 covers 9 bases. V shed 6 bases and J 10 bases; nucleotides not matched to a gene: 10. There are 15 residues in the CDR3. Germline V CDR1 and CDR2: MNHGY, SAAAGT. The CDR3 region has the DNA TGTGCCAGCAGCTCCACACCGACAGGGGGATCACCCCTCCACTTT. Its protein is CASSSTPTGGSPLHF.

Turning to this clone: Mismatch with germline at one junction end may stem from a read error. The V call is TRBV11-3, the J call TRBJ2-1; 8 bases agree with TRBD2. Germline CDR1 is SGHNT and CDR2 is YENEEA. This CDR3 has 15 residues. The CDR3 reads CASSPSPGGYNEQFF. The CDR3 DNA reads as TGTGCTAGCAGCCCCTCGCCGGGAGGGTACAATGAGCAGTTCTTC.

This clone was seen a handful of times. This chain links TRBV28 with TRBJ2-7; possible D gene TRBD2, 5 bases. Trimming took off 8 bases at V and 4 bases at J, with 12 bases between the two ends. Germline V CDR1 and CDR2: MDHEN, SYDVKM. The CDR3 sequence is 12 residues long. In nucleotides, the CDR3 is TGTGCCAGCCGGGAAGTTGGGTACGAGCAGTACTTC. This gives the protein CASREVGYEQYF.

This clone was found a few times. The chain recombines TRBV5-1 with TRBJ1-1; the D is unclear. The ends were cut back, 3 bases at V and 1 base at J, with 10 bases in the middle. This CDR3 spans 14 amino acids. CDR1 and CDR2 from the germline V gene are SGHRS and YFSETQ. DNA of the CDR3: TGCGCCAGCAGCTCGTCCGCGGCGAACACTGAAGCTTTCTTT. Its translation: CASSSSAANTEAFF.

The V call is TRBV18, the J call TRBJ1-5; the match to TRBD1 covers 8 bases. V lost 4 bases to trimming and J lost 7 bases; unmatched junction nucleotides: 3. Germline CDR1 KGHSH, CDR2 LQKENI. The CDR3 length is 13 residues. CDR3 loop: CASSQDREQPQHF. CDR3 sequence (DNA): TGTGCCAGCTCACAGGACAGGGAACAGCCCCAGCATTTT.

By share of the sample, this clone is medium-sized. The genes are TRBV11-3 and TRBJ2-7; no firm D call. CDR3 size: 14 residues. In germline, CDR1 is SGHNT, CDR2 YENEEA. V lost 1 base to trimming and J lost 1 base, with 8 bases between them. The CDR3 DNA reads as TGTGCCAGCAGCTTAGGGAGCGAGTCCTACGAGCAGTACTTC. Translated, it gives CASSLGSESYEQYF.

The rearrangement joins TRBV19 to TRBJ1-3; 7 bases are a match to TRBD1. The CDR3 runs 16 residues. From germline, CDR1 is LNHDA and CDR2 SQIVND (reference sequence). The V segment lost 5 bases and the J segment 2 bases; nucleotides outside the gene matches: 9. CDR3 nucleotide sequence: TGTGCCAGTAGTGCGCAGGGGGTGAGGGCTGGAAACACCATATATTTT. Translating gives CASSAQGVRAGNTIYF.